This entry lists 31 T cell receptor beta chains sequenced from one sample in a study of vaccination and CD4 T cells after COVID-19. Indicated treatment: roughly 10-day PBMC culture with coronavirus spike peptide pools or control peptides (ViraFEST assay). At the Johns Hopkins FTIC core, DNA taken from cultured CD4+ T cells was sequenced by way of the Oncomine TCR Beta short-read assay. TCRdb reprocessed the PCR reads with MiXCR, giving one entry per CDR3 protein. Among about 20,000 distinct CDR3 sequences listed, roughly three fifths were seen once. Their target antigens are unknown. Sequenced: CD4+ T cells from blood, cultured in vitro. These TCRs come from a human donor who had recovered from COVID-19.

The table lists this clonotype with a few counts. This chain joins TRBV2 and TRBJ2-7, with a tentative D call TRBD1 (5 bases). Trimming pared 1 base from V and 4 bases from J, leaving 11 bases between. Germline V gives CDR1 SNHLY, CDR2 FYNNEI. This CDR3 comprises 14 residues. The CDR3 sequence: CASSEDLWTYEQYF. CDR3 DNA: TGTGCCAGCAGTGAAGATCTCTGGACATACGAGCAGTACTTC.

The rearrangement joins TRBV20-1 to TRBJ2-5, with TRBD2 matching 7 bases. The V and J ends lost 4 bases and 5 bases, in that order; junction bases with no gene match: 16. Looked up from germline, CDR1 is DFQATT and CDR2 is SNEGSKA (reference sequence). This CDR3 has 16 amino acids. The CDR3 DNA reads TGCAGTGCTAAAGGCTCTAGCGGAGGGCGCAAGGAGACCCAGTACTTC. Protein product: CSAKGSSGGRKETQYF.

The chain uses TRBV24-1 and TRBJ2-5; D is undetermined. This CDR3 region has 15 residues. The germline V gene has CDR1 KGHDR and CDR2 SFDVKD. The V gene lost 1 base and the J gene lost 1 base, with 9 bases spanning the gap. Here the CDR3 reads CATSDFPRLQETQYF. The CDR3 DNA reads TGTGCCACCAGTGATTTTCCCAGGCTCCAAGAGACCCAGTACTTC.

Only a few counts were recorded for this clonotype. The V and J genes are TRBV27 and TRBJ2-7; D not certain. Germline lookup yields CDR1 MNHEY and CDR2 SMNVEV (reference sequence). This CDR3 comprises 15 residues. The germline V and J ends were trimmed by 2 bases and 4 bases, with 15 bases remaining between them. The CDR3 reads CASSLRQRLTYEQYF. Here the CDR3 DNA reads TGTGCCAGCAGTTTACGCCAAAGGTTAACTTACGAGCAGTACTTC.

This chain links TRBV6-1 with TRBJ2-7, with D perhaps matching TRBD1 (6 bases). CDR3 size: 13 residues. From germline, CDR1 is MNHNS and CDR2 SASEGT. Trimming removed 6 bases from V and 1 base from J, with 10 bases in between. DNA of the CDR3: TGTGCCAGCAGGTGGACAGAATCCTACGAGCAGTACTTC. As protein: CASRWTESYEQYF.

This clonotype has only a few counts. V gene TRBV28 combines with J gene TRBJ1-4; TRBD1 is a possible D gene (5 bases). The ends were cut back, 5 bases at V and 0 bases at J, with 10 bases in the middle. The CDR3 consists of 15 residues. Germline CDR1 and CDR2: MDHEN and SYDVKM. Written as DNA, the CDR3 is TGTGCCAGCAGTCTGCCCAGGGCAACTAATGAAAAACTGTTTTTT. It specifies CASSLPRATNEKLFF.

This clonotype was picked up one time. The gene calls are TRBV7-6 and TRBJ1-6; D ambiguous. CDR3 length: 15 amino acids. Germline assignment: CDR1 SGHVS and CDR2 FNYEAQ. V was pared by 5 bases and J by 3 bases, with 11 bases between. The CDR3 loop reads CASSAQVDYNSPLHF. DNA for the CDR3: TGTGCCAGCAGCGCGCAGGTTGACTATAATTCACCCCTCCACTTT.

This chain uses TRBV28 with TRBJ2-7; TRBD2 aligns across 13 bases. Germline V gives CDR1 MDHEN, CDR2 SYDVKM. The ends lost 2 bases at V and 3 bases at J; junction bases unmatched: 4. The CDR3 covers 16 residues. For the CDR3, the DNA is TGTGCCAGCAGTTTACAGGGGACTAGCGGGAACTACGAGCAGTACTTC. Residues: CASSLQGTSGNYEQYF.

Written as DNA, the CDR3 is TGTGCCAGCAGCTTAAGGGCCCCCGGCACAGATACGCAGTATTTT. It yields the protein CASSLRAPGTDTQYF. The rearrangement links TRBV7-3 to TRBJ2-3; no clear D gene. V shed 1 base and J shed 1 base, with 9 bases lying between them. The CDR3 is 15 residues long. From germline, CDR1 is SGHTA and CDR2 FQGTGA.

The V call is TRBV4-2, the J call TRBJ2-1; 12 nucleotides line up with TRBD2. Germline V gene data show CDR1 as LGHNA and CDR2 as YNFKEQ. V was pared by 4 bases and J by 0 bases, with 7 bases of the junction left unmatched. CDR3 length equals 18 residues. In nucleotides, the CDR3 is TGTGCCAGCAGCCTCGGTGGACTAGCGGGACCCTCCTACAATGAGCAGTTCTTC. Protein product: CASSLGGLAGPSYNEQFF.

CDR3 nucleotide sequence: TGCAGCCCCCTTCATACTAGCATGGAGACCCAGTACTTC. Amino acid sequence: CSPLHTSMETQYF. The chain joins TRBV20-1 to TRBJ2-5; TRBD2 is a possible D gene (6 bases). Germline lookup yields CDR1 DFQATT and CDR2 SNEGSKA (reference sequence). The CDR3 is 13 amino acids.

The genes are TRBV7-2 and TRBJ1-2, with unresolved D. Germline-derived CDR1 and CDR2 are SGHTA and FQGNSA. With 3 bases removed from V and 5 bases from J, the gap between germline ends came to 7 bases. The CDR3 runs to 12 residues. The CDR3 DNA reads TGTGCCAGCAGCTTTTCCCAGTATGGCTACACCTTC. Translating gives CASSFSQYGYTF.

This clonotype was recorded once. The chain couples TRBV28 to TRBJ2-3, with D hard to call. Germline lookup yields CDR1 MDHEN and CDR2 SYDVKM. This CDR3 has 13 residues. V lost 10 bases and J lost 3, with 14 bases in between. CDR3 nucleotides: TGTGCCATAACAAAGCAACTAACAGATACGCAGTATTTT. Protein sequence: CAITKQLTDTQYF. The full variable domain, its missing parts supplied by reference TRBV28 and TRBJ2-3, is DVKVTQSSRYLVKRTGEKVFLECVQDMDHENMFWYRQDPGLGLRLIYFSYDVKMKEKGDIPEGYSVSREKKERFSLILESASTNQTSMYLCAITKQLTDTQYFGPGTRLTVL.

CDR3 residues: CASSLAGRVSYGYTF. In nucleotides, the CDR3 is TGCGCCAGCAGCTTGGCCGGGAGGGTTTCCTATGGCTACACCTTC. The chain is built from TRBV5-1 and TRBJ1-2; D unresolved. CDR1 is SGHRS, CDR2 YFSETQ, per germline. The CDR3 is made up of 15 amino acids. V was shortened by 0 bases and J by 4 bases, with 13 bases between the two germline ends.

The chain uses TRBV6-5 and TRBJ1-6; the match to TRBD1 covers 8 bases. CDR3 length: 16 residues. Trimming removed 2 bases from V and 9 bases from J; junction bases left unmatched: 9. Germline lookup yields CDR1 MNHEY and CDR2 SVGAGI. The CDR3: CASSYGRGLPSSPLHF. CDR3 DNA sequence: TGTGCCAGCAGTTACGGCAGGGGGCTCCCTTCTTCACCCCTCCACTTT.

The CDR3 loop is CASSGGGQETQYF. The CDR3, as DNA: TGTGCCAGCTCGGGCGGGGGACAAGAGACCCAGTACTTC. V and J are TRBV18 and TRBJ2-5; 7 bases map to TRBD2. The CDR3 extends over 13 amino acids. CDR1 is KGHSH, CDR2 LQKENI, per germline. V trimming: 6 bases; J trimming: 2 bases; junction bases outside the gene matches: 3.

This clonotype was observed a few times. The V call is TRBV20-1, the J call TRBJ2-5, with D tentatively TRBD1 or TRBD2 (5 bases each). The V gene lost 3 bases and the J gene lost 5 bases, with 16 bases spanning the gap. The CDR3 is 14 residues long. CDR1 and CDR2 from the germline V gene are DFQATT and SNEGSKA (reference sequence). CDR3 coding DNA: TGCAGTGCTAGTTGGGGGTACCGTGGGGAGACCCAGTACTTC. It is translated as CSASWGYRGETQYF.

This clonotype occurred a few times. The rearrangement joins TRBV6-4 to TRBJ2-3; possible D gene TRBD2, 6 bases. Per germline, CDR1 MRHNA and CDR2 SNTAGT. V was trimmed by 0 bases and J by 0 bases, leaving 10 bases between them. The CDR3 loop spans 16 amino acids. The CDR3 DNA reads as TGTGCCAGCAGTGACTCGCGGGCGGGGAGCACAGATACGCAGTATTTT. As protein: CASSDSRAGSTDTQYF.

The table lists this clonotype with a count of one. The V call is TRBV19, the J call TRBJ2-5; 7 nucleotides match TRBD1. V lost 5 bases, J lost 2 bases, and 11 bases stayed unmatched. The germline CDR1 and CDR2 sequences are LNHDA and SQIVND (reference sequence). This CDR3 region has 16 residues. As DNA, the CDR3 is TGTGCCAGTAGTCGGCTCCCGGGACAGAAACAAGAGACCCAGTACTTC. Translation: CASSRLPGQKQETQYF.

The gene calls are TRBV5-1 and TRBJ1-6; D gene uncertain. CDR3 length: 13 amino acids. The V gene's germline CDR1 is SGHRS and CDR2 YFSETQ. Deletions cut 4 bases from V and 8 bases from J, with 10 bases between. The CDR3: CASSERSDSPLHF. CDR3 in DNA: TGCGCCAGCAGCGAACGATCGGATTCACCCCTCCACTTT.

This clonotype was counted between two and nine times. This chain links TRBV19 with TRBJ1-1; no definite D call. Germline loops: CDR1 LNHDA, CDR2 SQIVND (reference sequence). Trimming removed 10 bases at V and 1 base at J, with 13 bases between. The CDR3 has 13 amino acids. CDR3 sequence: CATEGWGNTEAFF. CDR3 sequence (DNA): TGTGCCACCGAGGGTTGGGGGAACACTGAAGCTTTCTTT.

A few counts support this clonotype. The chain uses TRBV6-5 and TRBJ2-7; D is ambiguous. The CDR3 totals 15 residues. The V end was cut by 0 bases, the J end by 1 base, with 10 bases between. Germline V gene lookup returns CDR1 MNHEY and CDR2 SVGAGI. In DNA form, the CDR3 reads TGTGCCAGCAGTTACTCGACGCCAGGTTCCTACGAGCAGTACTTC. Residues: CASSYSTPGSYEQYF.

The chain couples TRBV7-9 to TRBJ1-6; D gene unclear. The CDR3 consists of 14 residues. Deletions cut 11 bases from V and 0 bases from J, with 11 bases between. The germline V gene encodes CDR1 SEHNR and CDR2 FQNEAQ (reference sequence). CDR3 protein: CAEAGISYNSPLHF. CDR3 in DNA: TGTGCCGAAGCAGGAATCTCCTATAATTCACCCCTCCACTTT.

This clonotype has a handful of counts. The rearrangement links TRBV21-1 to TRBJ1-2; the DNA was not used to check the table's D call, TRBD1. TRBV21-1 has pseudogene status. The CDR3 has 17 amino acids. The CDR3 nucleotides read TGTGCCAGCAGCGAAATCAGGGGGCGGGTTGCTAACTATGGCTACACCTTC. Protein: CASSEIRGRVANYGYTF.

A word on this clonotype: A junction boundary mismatches the germline segment, possibly from a read error. The V and J genes are TRBV10-2 and TRBJ1-1, with D uncertain. This CDR3 comprises 14 residues. Germline CDR1 reads WSHSY; CDR2 reads SAAADI. The CDR3 here is CASSESPLSTEAYF. The CDR3, as DNA: TGCGCCAGCAGTGAGTCCCCCCTATCCACTGAAGCTTACTTT.

The chain carries TRBV5-1 and TRBJ2-5; TRBD1 aligns across 9 bases. Germline V CDR1 and CDR2: SGHRS, YFSETQ. The V gene end was trimmed by 3 bases and the J gene end by 4 bases; junction bases not matched to a gene: 4. The CDR3 runs 14 residues. The CDR3 sequence is CASSSTTGGETQYF. CDR3 in DNA: TGCGCCAGCAGCTCGACGACAGGGGGAGAGACCCAGTACTTC.

The chain carries TRBV20-1 and TRBJ2-1; D uncertain. V was shortened by 0 bases and J by 0 bases, with 12 bases between the two germline ends. The CDR3 consists of 16 residues. Germline V gene lookup returns CDR1 DFQATT and CDR2 SNEGSKA (reference sequence). CDR3 amino acids: CSARDPLGSSYNEQFF. CDR3 coding DNA: TGCAGTGCTAGAGACCCTCTAGGAAGCTCCTACAATGAGCAGTTCTTC.

This clonotype turned up a few times. The chain is built from TRBV5-4 and TRBJ2-7; 13 bases map to TRBD2. J was trimmed by 1 base and V by 5 bases; bases with no gene match: 12. This CDR3 spans 18 amino acids. Per germline, CDR1 SGHNT and CDR2 YYREEE (reference sequence). CDR3 sequence (DNA): TGTGCCAGCAGTCCCCGGACTAGCGGGGGCACGGATTCCTACGAGCAGTACTTC. Translation: CASSPRTSGGTDSYEQYF. Filled out from reference TRBV5-4 and TRBJ2-7, the complete variable domain reads ETGVTQSPTHLIKTRGQQVTLRCSSQSGHNTVSWYQQALGQGPQFIFQYYREEENGRGNFPPRFSGLQFPNYSSELNVNALELDDSALYLCASSPRTSGGTDSYEQYFGPGTRLTVT.

This clonotype was seen more than once but under ten times. V is TRBV20-1 and J is TRBJ2-7; D is possibly TRBD1 (7 bases). Germline lookup yields CDR1 DFQATT and CDR2 SNEGSKA (reference sequence). This CDR3 contains 15 residues. Trimming pared 3 bases from V and 2 bases from J, leaving 17 bases between. CDR3 in DNA: TGCAGTGCTAGTAAACCCCAGGGGGGCACCTACGAGCAGTACTTC. Encoded protein: CSASKPQGGTYEQYF.

V usage is TRBV12-3 or TRBV12-4 and J usage is TRBJ1-6; D remains ambiguous. There are 14 residues in the CDR3. V was trimmed by 5 bases and J by 8 bases, leaving 13 bases between them. CDR3 nucleotides: TGTGCCAGCAGTCCCACATATCAGGATTCACCCCTCCACTTT. This encodes CASSPTYQDSPLHF.

This chain joins TRBV2 and TRBJ2-3; D is possibly TRBD1 or TRBD2 (5 bases each). V was shortened by 6 bases and J by 1 base, with 17 bases between the two germline ends. The CDR3 spans 16 residues. CDR1 is SNHLY and CDR2 is FYNNEI in the germline V gene. CDR3 sequence reads: CASRPRGARGTDTQYF. The CDR3 region has the DNA TGTGCCAGCAGACCCAGAGGGGCGAGGGGCACAGATACGCAGTATTTT.